This TCR beta chain is from a study of cytomegalovirus exposure and HLA in healthy donors. Regarding the study as a whole: Later work found that TCR association rates differed between HLA loci; DRB1 had the most and HLA-C the fewest.

This clone turned up a few times. Antigen specificity is unknown. The ends were cut back, 2 bases at V and 0 bases at J, with 15 bases in the middle. This CDR3 is built from 16 residues. Germline CDR1 reads SGHDT; CDR2 reads YYEEEE. The study ran its PCR with 60 Vbeta and 13 Jbeta primers. Repertoires were generated with immunoSEQ multiplex PCR, while TCRdb's copy carries only in-frame clones and drops some. The data hold over 85,000 clones, with about 60% observed a single time. The chain combines TRBV5-6 with TRBJ2-7, with D maybe TRBD2 (6 bases). Sample: PBMCs. This clonotype originated in a human donor in good health. The CDR3 DNA is TGTGCCAGCAGCTTACGGACTACCTCTAGCTCCTACGAGCAGTACTTC. It specifies CASSLRTTSSSYEQYF.